This section outlines one T cell receptor beta chain sequence together with its context. Its binding antigen is unknown. There are no base qualities to consult, and no much larger clone falls within one base. Its CDR3 holds 16 amino acids, cysteine through phenylalanine. Just the 48-base CDR3 DNA is kept, in frame starting at base 1. A distance of 10 bases separates the germline ends of V and J, which lose 1 base and 0 bases respectively. CDR1 and CDR2, looked up from the germline V gene, are SGDLS and YYNGEE. Library method: the immunoSEQ multiplex PCR assay. For the multiplex PCR, a mixture combining 60 forward primers for TCR Vbeta segments and 13 reverse primers for TCR Jbeta segments was used. The CDR3 region of rearranged TCR beta genes was amplified from genomic DNA by a multiplex PCR assay. The Illumina HiSeq System was used to sequence the amplified TCR beta libraries as 87-base-pair reads. In the original analysis: In a later analysis, 77 million or so unique TCR beta chains were counted across the roughly 610 repertoires, and roughly 10 million of these chains were shared by at least two donors. Raw reads were error-corrected and collapsed into unique sequences by a nearest-neighbor algorithm in which closely related sequences were merged to remove PCR and sequencing errors. Alignment of CDR3 sequences to IMGT reference sequences was used to assign V, D and J gene segments. Each retained sequence needed at least a six-nucleotide match to both a V gene segment and a J gene segment. A rearrangement was called productive if the CDR3 had no stop codons and remained in frame with V and J, and every other rearrangement was called non-productive. CDR3 was defined by IMGT convention, running from the second conserved V-encoded cysteine to the conserved J-encoded phenylalanine. In an earlier analysis of 500 to 650 of the donors, sequences lacking an unambiguous match to a single V gene segment were excluded. In an earlier analysis of a few hundred of the donors, V segments were called functional above 56.7% productive rearrangements and were called segregating when the between-donor standard deviation exceeded 5%. To diagnose cytomegalovirus status from the catalog of TCR beta chain sequences, a statistical classification framework was built. In a later analysis, V and J genes were assigned by comparing TCR nucleotide sequences against IMGT/GENE-DB human TR gene sequences. The TCRdist pipeline was used in a later analysis to assign CDR3 sequences and most-parsimonious VDJ recombination scenarios. In a later analysis, each TCR beta chain was defined by its CDR3 amino acid sequence together with its V-gene family, and reads lacking a unique V-gene family were excluded. As a way to deal with suspected cross-contamination and a sequencing artifact, a later analysis dropped approximately 590 nucleotide sequences that were highly shared and had low generation probability. A later analysis calculated a clonal expansion index for each public chain from normalized within-repertoire ranks of inferred template counts. Generation probabilities in a later analysis came from a VDJ recombination model fitted to out-of-frame rearrangements, and those results were checked against IGoR. In a later analysis, hypergeometric tests were used to score TCR-TCR, TCR-HLA and TCR-CMV co-occurrence, with a repertoire-size bias correction applied to TCR pairs. False discovery rates were estimated in a later analysis by permuting HLA or CMV assignments 20 times. In a later analysis, co-occurring TCRs were grouped using DBSCAN, and TCRdist sequence similarity was added for clustering within HLA-allele-positive subsets. Co-occurrence clustering excluded repertoires with fewer than 30,000 or more than 120,000 public chains, plus five with anomalous nucleotide sharing. In TCRdb, the immuneACCESS table is reduced to in-frame sequences with V and J assigned. These tables do not hold every clone; where another copy was compared, an unresolved V gene accounts for under half, and the others remain unexplained. The D gene and trimming were derived from the DNA, and the V and J assignments and clone size from that table. This sample holds approximately 100,000 clones; less than 85% were observed only once. The ten largest clonotypes hold about 7.2% of the sample.

This record belongs to a study of cytomegalovirus exposure and HLA in healthy donors (dated by TCRdb to 2016 to 2017). About the study as a whole: In an earlier analysis of fewer than 750 of the donors, about 270 Gb of sequence data and 120 million or so unique TCR beta sequences from approximately 180 million T cells were reported. HLA typing included class I and class II loci at four-digit resolution. All discovery cohort repertoires had been generated using a single sequencing platform. Across some 400 genotyped donors of the cohort, an average of about 220,000 unique TCR beta nucleotide sequences per donor were sequenced, and approximately 17% of those sequences were non-productive. In addition to the first cohort of 500 to 850 subjects, a separate validation cohort of approximately 130 different subjects was used. Rather than drawing on any new phenotypic data, the later analysis identified candidate immune exposures from TCR beta sequences and the way those sequences occurred across donors. A later genetic analysis took genome-wide SNP genotypes for about three fifths of the 666 donors and used that subset as a discovery cohort. Alongside the repertoire data, information on donor age, sex, ethnicity and CMV serostatus was compiled. To predict cytomegalovirus infection status, the study brought together high-throughput TCR immunosequencing, statistical association of individual TCRs with disease status, and machine learning. The study used immunosequencing to profile the T cell repertoires of 666 subjects and linked those repertoires to cytomegalovirus serostatus. About 280 gigabases of sequencing data and around 90 million unique TCR sequences made up an early release that covered around 640 HLA-typed donors. To study patterns of TCR occurrence, a later analysis re-analyzed previously published TCR beta repertoires from 650 to 750 donors and added high-resolution HLA genotyping. Roughly 5 DR-DQ haplotypes were handled as single units for association and clustering, since linkage in the cohort was strong. The genetic ancestry cluster associated with self-reported Caucasian donors included 81% of the 398 genotyped donors. The study aimed to test whether signatures of past pathogen exposure could be identified by cataloging public T cell receptors. The number of typed donors differed by locus: roughly 620-640 for A, B, C, DRB1 and DQB1; 500 to 550 for DQA1; fewer than 610 for DPA1; and 450 to 480 for DPB1. To decide whether each TCR beta V gene segment behaved as functional or pseudogenic, an earlier analysis of approximately 590 of the donors relied on high-throughput TCR beta sequencing.

The cohort comprised some 700 healthy bone marrow donors. All cohort members were sampled while nominally healthy, although unrecorded immune exposures were likely present. The donor tested CMV seropositive, placing the donor among the 290 or so seropositive members of the cohort. Every donor gave a peripheral blood sample, and the peripheral blood mononuclear cells from that sample were used for TCR beta sequencing. The Qiagen DNeasy Blood Extraction Kit was used to extract genomic DNA from the blood cell samples. The study at large found these results: In a later analysis, HLA-associated TCR beta chains were found to be more clonally expanded and to have lower generation probabilities than equally common non-associated chains. In a later analysis, several top co-occurrence clusters were reported to appear linked to parvovirus B19, influenza, CMV and Epstein-Barr virus. Because counts were too low, 15 to 20 rarely observed V segments, including chromosome 9 orphons, were excluded from the earlier analysis of around 640 of the donors. In a later analysis, the rate of TCR association differed among HLA loci, with DRB1 alleles having the most associated TCRs and HLA-C alleles having the fewest. The sequencing pipeline was judged likely to have produced a cluster of highly shared sequence variants as a technical artifact. The classifier was reported to diagnose cytomegalovirus status with high specificity and sensitivity in both the original and validation cohorts. According to the authors, the approach could potentially be generalized to other disease states and immunological phenotypes. Across donors, most TCR sequences were observed very rarely, whereas some public TCRs were present in many individuals. Because the 87-base-pair reads could not distinguish some IMGT-functional V segments, including TRBV6-2 and TRBV6-3, those segments were excluded. The study listed 164 TCR beta chains as associated with cytomegalovirus. At a false discovery rate of 0.05, a later analysis linked some 18,000 TCR beta sequences to specific HLA alleles. Because HLA typing was unavailable for some donors at each locus, only the typed subset was used in association tests. In a later genetic analysis, fewer N-insertions in productive TCRs were reported among donors in an Asian-associated ancestry cluster than the roughly 640-donor mean. A later analysis found that most CMV-associated TCR beta chains appeared HLA-restricted, with HLA associations seemingly driven largely by CMV exposure. Broadly in line with IMGT annotations, most TCR beta V segments showed up in productive rearrangements about 87% or about 30% of the time in an earlier analysis of 450 to 600 of the donors. In vitro tests confirmed that a few of the cytomegalovirus-associated TCR beta chains recognize cytomegalovirus antigens. A further reported finding was that TCR beta sequences accurately predicted the HLA-A and HLA-B alleles for most subjects in the first cohort. When HLA alleles, especially DR and DQ, strongly co-occurred, TCR associations were difficult to assign to individual alleles. V-gene and J-gene trimming of TCR beta chains was associated with a missense DCLRE1C variant in a later genetic analysis, and the association was replicated in an independent cohort. Presence/absence analyses assumed roughly uniform sequencing depth across donors, an assumption that may not hold. CMV serostatus was the only immune exposure information available for the cohort. Correlated functional status among segregating V segments might be attributable to linkage disequilibrium, but an unknown experimental factor could not be ruled out. Only TCR beta chains were sequenced in this cohort, and the absence of alpha or paired-chain data limited detectable features.

The TCR comes from a man aged 40-49 years in good health and CMV-seropositive. The V and J genes are TRBV9 and TRBJ2-2, with the identity of the D gene unclear. Sequenced material: PBMCs. The nucleotide sequence reads as follows: TGTGCCAGCAGCGTAATTGGAGATACGAACACCGGGGAGCTGTTTTTT. This codes for CASSVIGDTNTGELFF.